This T cell receptor (beta chain) was recorded in a study of blood T cell repertoires in COVID-19. As for the study in general: PBMCs, B-cell-depleted T cells, or T cells provided the cDNA or gDNA that made up the material.

Clinical history as reported by participants underpinned cohort assignment. CDR3 length: 15 amino acids. V dropped 1 base and J dropped 3 bases, with 12 bases sitting between them. CDR1 and CDR2 from the germline V gene are LGHDT and YNNKEL (reference sequence). Original processing methods: Reference gene primers were amplified, and this amplification served to estimate nucleated cell counts. The data were produced by immunoSEQ multiplex PCR, yet TCRdb's version contains in-frame clones alone and is incomplete. From that table come the V and J calls and clone size; the DNA was used to work out D and trimming. The sample contains approximately 300,000 clones, about nine tenths of which appear only once.

This TCR came from a woman in her late teens or twenties who had recovered from COVID-19. The chain combines TRBV3-1 (or the pseudogene TRBV3-2) with TRBJ1-2; no reliable D call. The source material was PBMCs or T cells enriched from blood (not recorded which). CDR3 DNA sequence: TGTGCCAGCAGCCAAGTAGCGGATTCCGACTATGGCTACACCTTC. Protein sequence: CASSQVADSDYGYTF.